This is a list of T cell receptor beta chains from one sample in a study of T cells in Graves' hyperthyroidism and ophthalmopathy. TCRdb reprocessed the multiplex PCR reads via MiXCR and lists one record per CDR3 protein. The sample contains under 600,000 distinct CDR3 sequences, about a sixth of which appear only once. The sequencing input was blood. These TCRs come from a woman aged 40 to 50 with Graves' ophthalmopathy. Each CDR3 is given with its conserved first and last residue. The D gene is left open where the match is weak. Size values are once, few and many counts, or a class for expanded clones, and some rows have none.

d_gene: NA; v_gene: TRBV7-2; j_gene: TRBJ1-2; abundance: NA; CDR3aa: CASSLGRFLNYGYTF; CDR3nt: TGTGCCAGCAGCCTAGGACGGTTTCTTAACTATGGCTACACCTTC
d_gene: TRBD1; v_gene: TRBV6-6; j_gene: TRBJ2-7; abundance: few; CDR3aa: CASSYSRSTGNEQYF; CDR3nt: TGTGCCAGCAGTTACTCACGCTCGACAGGGAACGAGCAGTACTTC
d_gene: NA; v_gene: TRBV27; j_gene: TRBJ1-4; abundance: NA; CDR3aa: CASSFGSFATNEKLFF; CDR3nt: TGTGCCAGCAGTTTTGGCAGCTTTGCAACTAATGAAAAACTGTTTTTT
d_gene: NA; v_gene: TRBV5-1; j_gene: TRBJ2-1; abundance: many; CDR3aa: CASSPTWLAPRIQNEQFF; CDR3nt: TGCGCCAGCAGCCCCACGTGGTTGGCCCCGAGAATCCAGAATGAGCAGTTCTTC
d_gene: NA; v_gene: TRBV5-1; j_gene: TRBJ2-7; abundance: many; CDR3aa: CASSLGWDYEQYF; CDR3nt: TGCGCCAGCAGCTTGGGTTGGGATTACGAGCAGTACTTC
d_gene: NA; v_gene: TRBV12-3/TRBV12-4; j_gene: TRBJ2-2; abundance: many; CDR3aa: CASSNRWTVTGELFF; CDR3nt: TGTGCCAGCAGTAACCGATGGACAGTCACCGGGGAGCTGTTTTTT
d_gene: NA; v_gene: TRBV20-1; j_gene: TRBJ2-4; abundance: NA; CDR3aa: CSVDSSAKNIQYF; CDR3nt: TGCAGTGTTGACAGTTCGGCCAAAAACATTCAGTACTTC
d_gene: NA; v_gene: TRBV5-1; j_gene: TRBJ2-6; abundance: NA; CDR3aa: CASSLAGSFGANVLTF; CDR3nt: TGCGCCAGCAGCTTGGCGGGCAGCTTTGGGGCCAACGTCCTGACTTTC
d_gene: NA; v_gene: TRBV3-1; j_gene: TRBJ1-3; abundance: many; CDR3aa: CASSQDAGTGNTIYF; CDR3nt: TGTGCCAGCAGCCAAGATGCAGGGACTGGAAACACCATATATTTT
d_gene: TRBD2; v_gene: TRBV20-1; j_gene: TRBJ2-1; abundance: NA; CDR3aa: CSARGGHPSGVYNEQFF; CDR3nt: TGCAGTGCTAGAGGGGGCCATCCAAGCGGGGTCTACAATGAGCAGTTCTTC
d_gene: NA; v_gene: TRBV19; j_gene: TRBJ2-3; abundance: NA; CDR3aa: CASSIGGAADTQYF; CDR3nt: TGTGCCAGTAGTATAGGCGGGGCGGCAGATACGCAGTATTTT
d_gene: NA; v_gene: TRBV29-1; j_gene: TRBJ1-4; abundance: many; CDR3aa: CSVYRDGEKLFF; CDR3nt: TGCAGCGTCTACAGGGACGGCGAAAAACTGTTTTTT
d_gene: NA; v_gene: TRBV7-2; j_gene: TRBJ2-3; abundance: many; CDR3aa: CASSFNYLSTDTQYF; CDR3nt: TGTGCCAGCAGCTTCAACTACCTTAGCACAGATACGCAGTATTTT
d_gene: NA; v_gene: TRBV6-2/TRBV6-3; j_gene: TRBJ1-6; abundance: few; CDR3aa: CASSYRGNNSPLHF; CDR3nt: TGTGCCAGCAGTTACAGGGGAAATAATTCACCCCTCCACTTT
d_gene: TRBD2; v_gene: TRBV2; j_gene: TRBJ2-3; abundance: NA; CDR3aa: CASSERPSGSADTQYF; CDR3nt: TGTGCCAGCAGTGAAAGGCCTAGCGGGAGCGCAGATACGCAGTATTTT
d_gene: NA; v_gene: TRBV6-2/TRBV6-3; j_gene: TRBJ2-7; abundance: once; CDR3aa: CASSYQAGRYEQYF; CDR3nt: TGTGCCAGCAGTTACCAGGCGGGCCGTTACGAGCAGTACTTC
d_gene: NA; v_gene: TRBV20-1; j_gene: TRBJ2-7; abundance: NA; CDR3aa: CSFKGPHEQYF; CDR3nt: TGCAGCTTTAAGGGCCCCCACGAGCAGTACTTC
d_gene: NA; v_gene: TRBV5-1; j_gene: TRBJ2-3; abundance: many; CDR3aa: CASSLASHTDTQYF; CDR3nt: TGCGCCAGCAGCTTGGCGAGTCACACAGATACGCAGTATTTT
d_gene: TRBD1; v_gene: TRBV2; j_gene: TRBJ1-4; abundance: many; CDR3aa: CASSGQGMNTEKLFF; CDR3nt: TGTGCCAGCAGTGGACAGGGGATGAATACCGAAAAACTGTTTTTT
d_gene: NA; v_gene: TRBV12-3/TRBV12-4; j_gene: TRBJ2-7; abundance: NA; CDR3aa: CASSLQGLDVEGEQYF; CDR3nt: TGTGCCAGCAGTCTGCAGGGTTTAGACGTCGAAGGGGAGCAGTACTTC
d_gene: NA; v_gene: TRBV7-2; j_gene: TRBJ2-3; abundance: NA; CDR3aa: CASSRLGAGIDTQYF; CDR3nt: TGTGCCAGCAGCCGCCTGGGGGCGGGCATAGATACGCAGTATTTT
d_gene: NA; v_gene: TRBV7-2; j_gene: TRBJ1-2; abundance: few; CDR3aa: CASSLVVGSTYGYTF; CDR3nt: TGTGCCAGCAGCTTAGTAGTGGGGTCTACCTATGGCTACACCTTC
d_gene: TRBD2; v_gene: TRBV12-3/TRBV12-4; j_gene: TRBJ2-1; abundance: many; CDR3aa: CASSLRTSGNGEQFF; CDR3nt: TGTGCCAGCAGTTTACGGACTAGCGGGAACGGTGAGCAGTTCTTC
d_gene: NA; v_gene: TRBV2; j_gene: TRBJ2-7; abundance: many; CDR3aa: CASSESRQNNYEQYF; CDR3nt: TGTGCCAGCAGTGAGTCGCGGCAGAACAACTACGAGCAGTACTTC
d_gene: NA; v_gene: TRBV25-1; j_gene: TRBJ2-7; abundance: many; CDR3aa: CASSAHGGSFYEQYF; CDR3nt: TGTGCCAGCAGTGCTCACGGTGGCTCCTTCTACGAGCAGTACTTC
d_gene: TRBD2; v_gene: TRBV20-1; j_gene: TRBJ2-5; abundance: many; CDR3aa: CSARMASGETQYF; CDR3nt: TGCAGTGCTAGGATGGCTAGCGGAGAGACCCAGTACTTC
d_gene: NA; v_gene: TRBV3-1; j_gene: TRBJ2-7; abundance: NA; CDR3aa: CASSPNFSSEQYF; CDR3nt: TGTGCCAGCAGCCCGAATTTCTCCTCCGAGCAGTACTTC
d_gene: NA; v_gene: TRBV7-9; j_gene: TRBJ1-3; abundance: NA; CDR3aa: CASTSGFSGSTIYF; CDR3nt: TGTGCCAGCACCTCGGGCTTCTCTGGAAGCACCATATATTTT
d_gene: NA; v_gene: TRBV20-1; j_gene: TRBJ1-3; abundance: NA; CDR3aa: CSARDSRTRPYFGPGNTIYF; CDR3nt: NA
d_gene: NA; v_gene: TRBV24-1; j_gene: TRBJ2-4; abundance: NA; CDR3aa: CATSDSPKMGKNIQYF; CDR3nt: TGTGCCACCAGTGATTCCCCAAAGATGGGGAAAAACATTCAGTACTTC
d_gene: TRBD1; v_gene: TRBV6-5; j_gene: TRBJ2-7; abundance: NA; CDR3aa: CASSYSQGDLTYEQYF; CDR3nt: TGTGCCAGCAGTTACTCACAGGGGGATCTAACCTACGAGCAGTACTTC
d_gene: NA; v_gene: TRBV12-3/TRBV12-4; j_gene: TRBJ1-5; abundance: many; CDR3aa: CASSLSGNVNQPQHF; CDR3nt: TGTGCCAGCAGTTTAAGTGGGAACGTCAATCAGCCCCAGCATTTT